The rows below give T cell receptor beta chains drawn from one sample of a study of T-cell reconstitution after alpha-beta-depleted transplantation in children. TCRdb re-called the PCR reads through MiXCR, storing one row per CDR3 protein. The data show about 610,000 distinct CDR3 sequences, roughly a tenth seen once. This specimen consisted of PBMCs from the stem cell graft donor, obtained from the stem cell graft. These receptors were collected from a human donor who donated a stem cell graft to a child with acute myeloid leukemia. Both conserved end residues are part of each CDR3. A D gene is named only where the DNA matches it firmly. Clone size is shown for a subset of rows, as once, few, many or a class of expanded clone.

size: -; V: TRBV7-4; D: -; J: TRBJ2-7; DNA: TGTGCCAGCAGCTTAGCGGAGGGACTTGTATTCTACGAGCAGTACTTC; CDR3: CASSLAEGLVFYEQYF
size: few; V: TRBV5-1; D: TRBD2; J: TRBJ2-7; DNA: TGCGCCAGCAACAGCGCGGGAGTAGGCGAGCAGTACTTC; CDR3: CASNSAGVGEQYF
size: few; V: TRBV20-1; D: TRBD2; J: TRBJ2-1; DNA: TGCAGTGCTACGACTAGCGGGAGTATCAATGAGCAGTTCTTC; CDR3: CSATTSGSINEQFF
size: many; V: TRBV10-3; D: -; J: TRBJ2-7; DNA: TGTGCCATCAGTGACTTCAAGGGACACGAGCAGTACTTC; CDR3: CAISDFKGHEQYF
size: few; V: TRBV5-1; D: TRBD2; J: TRBJ2-4; DNA: TGCGCCAGCAGCCAGCGGACTAGCGGGGACATTCAGTACTTC; CDR3: CASSQRTSGDIQYF
size: -; V: TRBV4-3; D: -; J: TRBJ1-1; DNA: TGCGCCAGCAGCCAAGATCCCCTGACTGTGAACACTGAAGCTTTCTTT; CDR3: CASSQDPLTVNTEAFF
size: many; V: TRBV6-2/TRBV6-3; D: -; J: TRBJ2-1; DNA: TGTGCCAGCAGTTACCGAGGGGATGAGCAGTTCTTC; CDR3: CASSYRGDEQFF
size: few; V: TRBV7-2; D: -; J: TRBJ2-7; DNA: TGTGCCAGCAGCCCGCTTTTTAGTGAGCAGTACTTC; CDR3: CASSPLFSEQYF
size: -; V: TRBV7-2; D: TRBD2; J: TRBJ2-7; DNA: TGTGCCAGCGCTCTAGCGGCCCTAGGACAGTACTTC; CDR3: CASALAALGQYF
size: -; V: TRBV7-3; D: TRBD2; J: TRBJ2-2; DNA: TGTGCCAGCAGCACGCCGGGGAGGGGAGGGGAGCTGTTTTTT; CDR3: CASSTPGRGGELFF
size: -; V: TRBV6-5; D: -; J: TRBJ2-7; DNA: TGTGCCAGTACAGGGGGGGGCGAGCAGTACTTC; CDR3: CASTGGGEQYF
size: few; V: TRBV29-1; D: TRBD2; J: TRBJ2-1; DNA: TGCAGCGTTGATGGACTAGCGTCAAATGAGCAGTTCTTC; CDR3: CSVDGLASNEQFF
size: -; V: TRBV6-4; D: TRBD2; J: TRBJ2-6; DNA: TGTGCCAGCAGAGATCTAGTGGGACTAGCGGACTACCTGGAATCTGGGGCCAACGTCCTGACTTTC; CDR3: CASRDLVGLADYLESGANVLTF
size: many; V: TRBV20-1; D: TRBD2; J: TRBJ2-1; DNA: TGCAGTGCTACTAGCGGGGGTAGCTCCTACAATGAGCAGTTCTTC; CDR3: CSATSGGSSYNEQFF
size: -; V: TRBV20-1; D: TRBD2; J: TRBJ2-1; DNA: TGCAGTGCTAGAGTAAGAACGGCTAGCGGGAGGGCCACCTACAATGAGCAGTTCTTC; CDR3: CSARVRTASGRATYNEQFF
size: many; V: TRBV28; D: -; J: TRBJ2-2; DNA: TGTGCCAGCAGCTTGGGGGGCAGGGACACCGGGGAGCTGTTTTTT; CDR3: CASSLGGRDTGELFF
size: few; V: TRBV25-1; D: -; J: TRBJ1-2; DNA: TGTGCCAGCAGTGAACCCGGACGTCCTAACTATGGCTACACCTTC; CDR3: CASSEPGRPNYGYTF
size: many; V: TRBV5-1; D: -; J: TRBJ2-7; DNA: TGCGCCAGCAGCCCACGGGGGAACCCCTACGAGCAGTACTTC; CDR3: CASSPRGNPYEQYF
size: -; V: TRBV29-1; D: -; J: TRBJ2-2; DNA: TGCAGCGTTGCAGAGAAGGGTTTAAACACCGGGGAGCTGTTTTTT; CDR3: CSVAEKGLNTGELFF
size: -; V: TRBV27; D: -; J: TRBJ2-7; DNA: TGTGCCAGCAGTATTAGAGTAACGGACGAGCAGTACTTC; CDR3: CASSIRVTDEQYF
size: -; V: TRBV4-2; D: TRBD2; J: TRBJ2-1; DNA: TGTGCCAGCAGCCAAGAGCCGGGACTAGCGGGAGGAGCCTACAATGAGCAGTTCTTC; CDR3: CASSQEPGLAGGAYNEQFF
size: few; V: TRBV20-1; D: -; J: TRBJ2-2; DNA: TGCAGTGCTAGACCACCAATTAACACCGGGGAGCTGTTTTTT; CDR3: CSARPPINTGELFF
size: few; V: TRBV7-9; D: TRBD2; J: TRBJ2-3; DNA: TGTGCCAGCAGCTCGTTAGCGGGGATCACAGATACGCAGTATTTT; CDR3: CASSSLAGITDTQYF
size: few; V: TRBV7-2; D: -; J: TRBJ2-2; DNA: TGTGCCAGCAGCTTATTCGTCGGGGAGCTGTTTTTT; CDR3: CASSLFVGELFF
size: -; V: TRBV11-1; D: -; J: TRBJ1-1; DNA: TGTGCCAGCAGCCCCGCAGGGAGGAACACTGAAGCTTTCTTT; CDR3: CASSPAGRNTEAFF
size: many; V: TRBV7-3; D: -; J: TRBJ2-1; DNA: TGTGCCAGCAGCCCCGAACTGCCCCCCTACAATGAGCAGTTCTTC; CDR3: CASSPELPPYNEQFF
size: few; V: TRBV7-2; D: -; J: TRBJ2-3; DNA: TGTGCCAGCAGCTTAGAGACTATGCAGTATTTT; CDR3: CASSLETMQYF
size: -; V: TRBV12-3/TRBV12-4; D: -; J: TRBJ1-5; DNA: TGTGCCAGCACCCCGGGAGAAACAGATCAGCCCCAGCATTTT; CDR3: CASTPGETDQPQHF
size: few; V: TRBV20-1; D: TRBD2; J: TRBJ2-7; DNA: TGCATCCCTCTGGCTAGCGGGAACTCCTACGAGCAGTACTTC; CDR3: CIPLASGNSYEQYF
size: many; V: TRBV5-1; D: TRBD2; J: TRBJ2-1; DNA: TGCGCCAGCAGCTTGGGGCAATCGACTAGCGCTTACAATGAGCAGTTCTTC; CDR3: CASSLGQSTSAYNEQFF
size: -; V: TRBV11-2; D: -; J: TRBJ2-5; DNA: TGTGCCAGCAGCCTCCTCCCGGTGGGGGGCGGGAAAAAGACCCAGTACTTC; CDR3: CASSLLPVGGGKKTQYF
size: -; V: TRBV2; D: -; J: TRBJ2-3; DNA: TGTGCCAGCAGTGAGGGTGAACCCCCCACAGATACGCAGTATTTT; CDR3: CASSEGEPPTDTQYF
size: -; V: TRBV6-2/TRBV6-3; D: -; J: TRBJ2-1; DNA: TGTGCCAGCAGTCGGAGATACAATGAGCAGTTCTTC; CDR3: CASSRRYNEQFF
size: few; V: TRBV20-1; D: -; J: TRBJ2-7; DNA: TGCAGTGCTAGGAAATTTGAGGGTGCGCAGTACTTC; CDR3: CSARKFEGAQYF
size: few; V: TRBV12-3/TRBV12-4; D: -; J: TRBJ2-2; DNA: TGTGCCAGCAGTTTTTATACCAGCGGGGGGGAGCTGTTTTTT; CDR3: CASSFYTSGGELFF
size: -; V: TRBV20-1; D: -; J: TRBJ1-1; DNA: TGCAGTGCTCTTATTCCAGGGGCGGCTGAAGCTTTCTTT; CDR3: CSALIPGAAEAFF
size: many; V: TRBV3-1; D: -; J: TRBJ2-1; DNA: TGTGCCAGCAGCCTCGGAGTAGTCTCCTACAATGAGCAGTTCTTC; CDR3: CASSLGVVSYNEQFF
size: few; V: TRBV5-1; D: -; J: TRBJ1-1; DNA: TGCGCCAGCAGCGACAGTATTTTAAAAAACACTGAAGCTTTCTTT; CDR3: CASSDSILKNTEAFF
size: few; V: TRBV6-5; D: -; J: TRBJ2-5; DNA: TGTGCCAGCAGTTACGGCCCAGAGACCCAGTACTTC; CDR3: CASSYGPETQYF
size: -; V: TRBV3-1; D: -; J: TRBJ1-1; DNA: TGTGCCAGCAGCCAAGATTCGGCTTTCTTT; CDR3: CASSQDSAFF
size: many; V: TRBV5-5; D: TRBD1; J: TRBJ2-5; DNA: TGTGCCAGCAGCTTGTACAGGGGCCAAGAGACCCAGTACTTC; CDR3: CASSLYRGQETQYF
size: -; V: TRBV6-2/TRBV6-3; D: -; J: TRBJ1-2; DNA: TGTGCCAGCTGGAGGGGGAATGGCTACACCTTC; CDR3: CASWRGNGYTF
size: many; V: TRBV15; D: -; J: TRBJ2-1; DNA: TGTGCCACCAGCACTAGCCGACGCTCCTACAATGAGCAGTTCTTC; CDR3: CATSTSRRSYNEQFF
size: -; V: TRBV29-1; D: -; J: TRBJ1-3; DNA: TGCAGCGTTGAAGATCTTAAGTTCTCTGGAAACACCATATATTTT; CDR3: CSVEDLKFSGNTIYF
size: many; V: TRBV10-3; D: -; J: TRBJ2-3; DNA: TGTGCCATCAGTGAGTCCGGAGCAGATACGCAGTATTTT; CDR3: CAISESGADTQYF
size: many; V: TRBV18; D: -; J: TRBJ2-3; DNA: TGTGCCAGCAGCCCTGCTGCAGATACGCAGTATTTT; CDR3: CASSPAADTQYF